The clone carrying this T cell receptor beta chain was observed a single time. Its target is not known. This sample stems from a study of cytomegalovirus exposure and HLA in healthy donors. In germline, CDR1 is MNHNS, CDR2 SASEGT. This CDR3 region has 13 residues. Points from the study as a whole: A later look showed TCR association rates differing by HLA locus, highest for DRB1 and lowest for HLA-C. Several of the most significant clusters appeared, in a later analysis, to be linked to common viral pathogens.

PCR used 60 Vbeta primers and 13 Jbeta primers. Authors' processing steps: Later reanalysis found 70 million to 95 million unique TCR beta chains, around 11 million of them shared. The protocol was immunoSEQ multiplex PCR, while the TCRdb copy is restricted to in-frame clones and leaves out a portion. From that table come the V and J calls and clone size; the DNA was used to work out D and trimming. This repertoire shows some 200,000 clones, roughly 70% found once; its top ten account for less than 3%. The sequenced material came from PBMCs. The V gene is TRBV6-1, the J gene TRBJ2-5; D possibly corresponds to TRBD1 (6 bases). The tail of the sequence fits TRBJ2-7 better, so the J call may be wrong. This receptor was taken from a man in his forties in good health and CMV-seropositive. Here the CDR3 reads CASSPGENYEQYF. In DNA, the CDR3 is TGTGCCAGCAGTCCAGGGGAGAACTACGAGCAGTACTTC.